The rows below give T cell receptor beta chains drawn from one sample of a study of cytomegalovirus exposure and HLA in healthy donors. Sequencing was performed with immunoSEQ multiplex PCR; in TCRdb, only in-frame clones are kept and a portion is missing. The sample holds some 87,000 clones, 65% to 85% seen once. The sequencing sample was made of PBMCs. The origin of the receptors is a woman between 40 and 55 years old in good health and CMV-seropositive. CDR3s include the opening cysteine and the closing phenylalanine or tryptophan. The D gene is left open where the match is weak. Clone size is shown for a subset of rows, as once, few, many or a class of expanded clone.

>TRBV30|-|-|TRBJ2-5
TGTGCCTGGAGCGGATCAGGGGCTAAAGAGACCCAGTACTTC
CAWSGSGAKETQYF
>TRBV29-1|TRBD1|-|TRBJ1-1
TGCAGCGTTGAAGATAAAGGGACAGTCTACTCTGAAGCTTTCTTT
CSVEDKGTVYSEAFF
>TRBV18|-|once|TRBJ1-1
TGTGCCAGCTCACCAAGGCCGGGAGTCTCTGAAGCTTTCTTT
CASSPRPGVSEAFF
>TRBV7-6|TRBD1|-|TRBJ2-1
TGTGCCAGCAGCCCCGGACAGGGCGCGATCGTCGATGAGCAGTTCTTC
CASSPGQGAIVDEQFF
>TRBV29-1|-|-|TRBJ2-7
TGCAGCGTTGCTTGGGCATCCCGACGAGAGCAGTACTTC
CSVAWASRREQYF
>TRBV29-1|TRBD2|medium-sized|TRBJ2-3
TGCAGCGCCCCTCCCGGGACTAGCGTTAGCACAGATACGCAGTATTTT
CSAPPGTSVSTDTQYF
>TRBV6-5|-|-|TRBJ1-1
TGTGCCAGCAGTTACTTGACAGGTTCCGGGAACACTGAAGCTTTCTTT
CASSYLTGSGNTEAFF
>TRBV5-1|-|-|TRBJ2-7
TGCGCCAGCAGCTCGGCCGGGACATCCTACGAGCAGTACTTC
CASSSAGTSYEQYF
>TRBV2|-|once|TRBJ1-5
TGTGCCAGCAGTGAAGACCAGGTTAGCAATCAGCCCCAGCATTTT
CASSEDQVSNQPQHF
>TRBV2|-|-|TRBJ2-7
TGTGCCAGCACCCAAGGGGGGGGCGAGCAGTACTTC
CASTQGGGEQYF
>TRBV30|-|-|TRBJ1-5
TGTGCCTGGAGTGTAGGAGGGCGGAGCAATCAGCCCCAGCATTTT
CAWSVGGRSNQPQHF
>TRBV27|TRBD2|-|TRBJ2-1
TGTGCCAGCAGTTTATCAGCTAGCGGGAGTTGGAATGAGCAGTTCTTC
CASSLSASGSWNEQFF
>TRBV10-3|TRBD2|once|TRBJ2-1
TGTGCCACGACTAGCGGGGGCTCCTACAATGAGCAGTTCTTC
CATTSGGSYNEQFF
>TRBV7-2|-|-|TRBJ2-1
TGTGCCAGCAGCTTATCCGGCGGACTTGAGCAGTTCTTC
CASSLSGGLEQFF
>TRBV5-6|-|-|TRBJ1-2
TGTGCCAGCAGCCAGGGGTATGGCTACACCTTC
CASSQGYGYTF
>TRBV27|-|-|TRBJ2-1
TGTGCCAGCAGTTTCGGGACTCCCTCCTACAATGAGCAGTTCTTC
CASSFGTPSYNEQFF
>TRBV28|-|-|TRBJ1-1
TGTGCCAGCAGTTATCAGTATGAAGCTTTCTTT
CASSYQYEAFF
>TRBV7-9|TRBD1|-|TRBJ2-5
TGTGCCAGCGAGCCGGGACAGGGAACGACTCAAGAGACCCAGTACTTC
CASEPGQGTTQETQYF
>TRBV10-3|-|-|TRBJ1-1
TGTGCCATCAGTGAGGAGACACCGAACACTGAAGCTTTCTTT
CAISEETPNTEAFF
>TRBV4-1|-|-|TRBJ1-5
TGCGCCAGCAGCCTGGAGAACCAGTTCAATCAGCCCCAGCATTTT
CASSLENQFNQPQHF
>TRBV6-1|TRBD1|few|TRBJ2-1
TGTGCCAGCAAGTCTGGGACAGCCCTTAAGGATGAGCAGTTCTTC
CASKSGTALKDEQFF
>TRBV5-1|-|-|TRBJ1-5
TGCGCCAGCAGCTTGTCATCAGGGGGCAATCAGCCCCAGCATTTT
CASSLSSGGNQPQHF
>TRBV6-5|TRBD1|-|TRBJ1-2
TGTGCCAGCAGTTCGTCGACAGGGGGCGGCACCTTC
CASSSSTGGGTF
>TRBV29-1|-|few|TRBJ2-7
TGCAGCGGACGCCTGGGGGGAGAGCAGTACTTC
CSGRLGGEQYF
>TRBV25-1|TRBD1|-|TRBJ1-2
TGTGCCAGCAGTGAATATAAGGGGGCAGGGTATGGCTACACCTTC
CASSEYKGAGYGYTF
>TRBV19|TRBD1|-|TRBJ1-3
TGTGCCAGTAGTCTTCGAGAGGGGGCGCTGGGAAACACCATATATTTT
CASSLREGALGNTIYF
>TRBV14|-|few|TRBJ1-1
TGTGCCAGCAGCGCGAAACTAGGAGGGGCCATGAACACTGAAGCTTTCTTT
CASSAKLGGAMNTEAFF
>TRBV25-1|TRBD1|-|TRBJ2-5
TGTGCCAGCAGGGGGCTCAGGGGGATCCAAGAGACCCAGTACTTC
CASRGLRGIQETQYF
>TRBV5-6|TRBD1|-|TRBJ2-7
TGTGCCAGCAGCCTCTGGGGGACAGGGTCCTACGAGCAGTACTTC
CASSLWGTGSYEQYF
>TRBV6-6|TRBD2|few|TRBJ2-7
TGTGCCATCGGACTAGCGGGGCCATCCGAGCAGTACTTC
CAIGLAGPSEQYF
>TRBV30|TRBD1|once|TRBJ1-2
TGTGCCTGGAGCATAACAGGGGACGTCGGCTATGGCTACACCTTC
CAWSITGDVGYGYTF
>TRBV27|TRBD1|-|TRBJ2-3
TGTGCCAGCAGTCCGTCGACAGGGCCCTATACGCAGTATTTT
CASSPSTGPYTQYF
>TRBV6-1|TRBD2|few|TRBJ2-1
TGTGCCAGCAGTGGCCGGACTAGCGGGAGGGGCCTCGAGCAGTTCTTC
CASSGRTSGRGLEQFF
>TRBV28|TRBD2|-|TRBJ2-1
TGTGCCAGCAGTTCCGGGACTAGCGGGAAGGCTGAGCAGTTCTTC
CASSSGTSGKAEQFF
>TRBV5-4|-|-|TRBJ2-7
TGTGCCAGCACTACCGCGAGGGGAGGACCGGGCGAGCAGTACTTC
CASTTARGGPGEQYF
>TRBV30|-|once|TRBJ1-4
TGTGCCTGGAGTCCCCCAGGGTTTGGTCGGGAAAAACTGTTTTTT
CAWSPPGFGREKLFF
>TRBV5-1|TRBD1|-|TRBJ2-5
TGCGCCAGCAGCTTGGCGGTCGGGACAGCAGAGACCCAGTACTTC
CASSLAVGTAETQYF
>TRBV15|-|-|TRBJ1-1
TGTGCCACCAGCAGAGACTTGAACACTGAAGCTTTCTTT
CATSRDLNTEAFF
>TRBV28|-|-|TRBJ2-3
TGTGCCAGCAGCCCCCCGTTGGATACGCAGTATTTT
CASSPPLDTQYF
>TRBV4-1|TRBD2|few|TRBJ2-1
TGCGCCAGCAGCCAAGAAGAGTCCCCTTCTCTTACTAGCGGGGGGAACTATGAGCAGTTCTTC
CASSQEESPSLTSGGNYEQFF
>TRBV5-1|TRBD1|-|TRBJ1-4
TGCGCCAGCAGCGAATGGGGGGGACAGGGGATTAATCCGGGAAAACTGTTTTTT
CASSEWGGQGINPGKLFF
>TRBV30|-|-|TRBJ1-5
TGTGCCTGGGCACCGGGTCAGAATCAGCCCCAGCATTTT
CAWAPGQNQPQHF
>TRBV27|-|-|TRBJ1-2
TGTGCCAGCAGTTCCGGGACACCTAATGGCTACACCTTC
CASSSGTPNGYTF
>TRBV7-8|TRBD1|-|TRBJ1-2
TGTGCCAGCAGCTTAGGTTACGGACAGGTTCTCTACACCTTC
CASSLGYGQVLYTF
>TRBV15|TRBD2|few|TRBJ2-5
TGTGCCACCAGCAGAGATTATGTCTCGGCGGGAGGGGGATTCCAAGAGACCCAGTACTTC
CATSRDYVSAGGGFQETQYF
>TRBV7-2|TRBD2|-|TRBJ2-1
TGTGCCAGCAGCCCGCCCACGGGACTAGCGGGAGGGCCTGGGCAGTTCTTC
CASSPPTGLAGGPGQFF
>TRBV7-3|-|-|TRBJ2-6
TGTGCCAGCAGCTTAGGGGGGGCCCTCTCTGGGGCCAACGTCCTGACTTTC
CASSLGGALSGANVLTF
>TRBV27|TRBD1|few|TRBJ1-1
TGTGCCAGCAGTTTAGGGACAGCAATAATGAACACTGAAGCTTTCTTT
CASSLGTAIMNTEAFF
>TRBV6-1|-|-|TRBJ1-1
TGTGCCAGCGACAGGAACACTGAAGCTTTCTTT
CASDRNTEAFF
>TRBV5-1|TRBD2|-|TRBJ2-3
TGCGCCAGCAGCCTGGAACGGCTAGCGGGCACAGATACGCAGTATTTT
CASSLERLAGTDTQYF